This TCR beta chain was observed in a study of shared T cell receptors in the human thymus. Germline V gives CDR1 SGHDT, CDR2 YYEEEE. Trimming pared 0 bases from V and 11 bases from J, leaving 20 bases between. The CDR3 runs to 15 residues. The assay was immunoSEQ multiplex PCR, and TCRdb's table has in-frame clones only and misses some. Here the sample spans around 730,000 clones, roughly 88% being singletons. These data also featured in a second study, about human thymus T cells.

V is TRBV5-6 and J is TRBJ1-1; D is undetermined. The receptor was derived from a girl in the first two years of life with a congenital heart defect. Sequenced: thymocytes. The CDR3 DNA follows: TGTGCCAGCAGCTTGGCCCGTACCGGAGACTGGAGGGCTTTCTTT. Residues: CASSLARTGDWRAFF.